This TCR beta chain comes out of a study of cytomegalovirus exposure and HLA in healthy donors. The study, taken as a whole, reports: Common viral pathogens were later found to be apparently linked to several of the most significant clusters.

A note on this clone: Its antigen is not known.

PCR was performed using 60 Vbeta and 13 Jbeta primers. Data came from immunoSEQ multiplex PCR; TCRdb stores just in-frame clones and leaves some out. The sample has some 110,000 clones; more than 60% are singletons. The V gene lost 1 base and the J gene lost 4 bases, with 13 bases spanning the gap. CDR3 length equals 15 residues. Germline V gene lookup returns CDR1 SNHLY and CDR2 FYNNEI. Sequenced input: PBMCs. The TCR comes from a male donor in good health and CMV-seronegative. The chain couples TRBV2 to TRBJ1-2; D is perhaps TRBD1 (5 bases). The CDR3 loop is CASSEGQGLSYGYTF. The CDR3 DNA reads as TGTGCCAGCAGTGAAGGGCAGGGATTGAGCTATGGCTACACCTTC. Filled out from reference TRBV2 and TRBJ1-2, the complete variable domain reads EPEVTQTPSHQVTQMGQEVILRCVPISNHLYFYWYRQILGQKVEFLVSFYNNEISEKSEIFDDQFSVERPDGSNFTLKIRSTKLEDSAMYFCASSEGQGLSYGYTFGSGTRLTVV.